This T cell receptor (beta chain) was identified during a study of neoadjuvant anti-PD-1 for oral cavity cancer. Study in general: Non-progressing patients received a fourth nivolumab dose near day 43, then surgery on days 50-56.

These newly diagnosed stage II-IVA oral cavity squamous cell carcinoma patients had no prior systemic or radiation treatment. Germline V gene data show CDR1 as MNHNS and CDR2 as SASEGT. This CDR3 spans 14 amino acids. V dropped 7 bases and J dropped 0 bases, with 13 bases sitting between them. This clone was recorded a few times. Six replicates per PBMC sample, mostly from around 500 ng of genomic DNA. The repertoire was sequenced with immunoSEQ multiplex PCR; TCRdb's copy has only in-frame clones and lacks some. This repertoire shows about 15,000 clones, approximately 71% found once; its top ten account for less than 3%.

The starting material was PBMCs, obtained before nivolumab (anti-PD-1) treatment. The clonotype was recovered from a person between 35 and 79 years old with oral cavity squamous cell carcinoma. The V call is TRBV6-1, the J call TRBJ2-7; tentatively, D is TRBD1 (5 bases). The CDR3 region has the DNA TGTGCCAGCACATGGGGCACGAACTCCTACGAGCAGTACTTC. This gives the protein CASTWGTNSYEQYF.